Given below is one T cell receptor beta chain in context. These data originate in a study of naive and memory T cell subsets. The V end was cut by 1 base, the J end by 6 bases, with 6 bases between. Germline V gene sequence: CDR1 SEHNR, CDR2 FQNEAQ (reference sequence). CDR3 length: 12 amino acids. The beta constant-region primer was an equimolar mix of two oligonucleotides covering TRBC1 and TRBC2. TCRdb reprocessed the UMI-ligation and nested PCR reads via MiXCR and lists one record per CDR3 protein. The table includes over 20,000 distinct CDR3 sequences, around 10% detected once. This sequence joins TRBV7-9 and TRBJ1-1; D perhaps matches TRBD1 (5 bases). The clonotype originates from a human donor in good health. Sequenced: central memory CD8+ T cells from blood. The DNA of the CDR3 is TGTGCCAGCAGCTTAGGGGGGGCTGAAGCTTTCTTT. This translates into CASSLGGAEAFF.